A selection of T cell receptor beta chains follows, all from one sample in a study of shared clonotypes between healthy human individuals. TCRdb's copy holds only in-frame clones and misses some; the assay was immunoSEQ multiplex PCR. Among 600,000 to 750,000 clones listed, around 72% were seen once. Sequenced material: memory CD4+ T cells sorted from blood. All receptors derive from a woman aged 25 to 39 in good health. Each CDR3 is given with its conserved first and last residue. The D gene is left open where the match is weak. Size is stated for part of the rows, as once, few or many counts, or as a class when the clone is expanded.

CDR3 protein: CASSKTSGPPPYEQYF
CDR3 DNA: TGTGCCAGCAGTAAGACTAGCGGGCCGCCGCCCTACGAGCAGTACTTC
D gene: TRBD2
J gene: TRBJ2-7
clone size: NA
V gene: TRBV28

CDR3 protein: CASSPSAKNIQYF
CDR3 DNA: TGTGCCAGCAGCCCCTCCGCGAAAAACATTCAGTACTTC
D gene: NA
J gene: TRBJ2-4
clone size: NA
V gene: TRBV7-8

CDR3 protein: CARKLLNFDSNQPQHF
CDR3 DNA: TGCGCCAGAAAGCTCTTGAACTTTGATAGCAATCAGCCCCAGCATTTT
D gene: NA
J gene: TRBJ1-5
clone size: once
V gene: TRBV23-1

CDR3 protein: CASSPPTGSRTQYF
CDR3 DNA: TGCGCCAGCAGCCCGCCGACAGGCTCGAGGACCCAGTACTTC
D gene: NA
J gene: TRBJ2-5
clone size: NA
V gene: TRBV4-1

CDR3 protein: CSAPPLNEQFF
CDR3 DNA: TGCAGTGCACCACCCCTTAATGAGCAGTTCTTC
D gene: NA
J gene: TRBJ2-1
clone size: NA
V gene: TRBV20-1

CDR3 protein: CASSQDRVDEQYF
CDR3 DNA: TGTGCCAGCAGCCAAGACAGGGTGGACGAGCAGTACTTC
D gene: NA
J gene: TRBJ2-7
clone size: NA
V gene: TRBV14

CDR3 protein: CASSPPWGGQNTGELFF
CDR3 DNA: TGTGCCAGCTCACCACCATGGGGTGGTCAGAACACCGGGGAGCTGTTTTTT
D gene: NA
J gene: TRBJ2-2
clone size: NA
V gene: TRBV18

CDR3 protein: CASSERYRSNTGELFF
CDR3 DNA: TGCGCCAGCAGTGAAAGGTACAGGTCGAACACCGGGGAGCTGTTTTTT
D gene: NA
J gene: TRBJ2-2
clone size: NA
V gene: TRBV10-2

CDR3 protein: CASMGLGLGGSGEQFF
CDR3 DNA: TGTGCCAGTATGGGATTGGGACTAGGGGGATCAGGTGAGCAGTTCTTC
D gene: TRBD2
J gene: TRBJ2-1
clone size: NA
V gene: TRBV19

CDR3 protein: CASSSGTSGSHYEQYF
CDR3 DNA: TGTGCCAGCAGCTCGGGGACTAGCGGGAGCCATTACGAGCAGTACTTC
D gene: TRBD2
J gene: TRBJ2-7
clone size: NA
V gene: TRBV11-2

CDR3 protein: CASSEQRVTEAFF
CDR3 DNA: TGTGCCAGCAGCGAGCAGAGGGTAACTGAAGCTTTCTTT
D gene: NA
J gene: TRBJ1-1
clone size: NA
V gene: TRBV7-2

CDR3 protein: CASSLGFTLDRELFF
CDR3 DNA: TGTGCCAGCAGCTTAGGGTTTACCCTGGACCGGGAGCTGTTTTTT
D gene: NA
J gene: TRBJ2-2
clone size: NA
V gene: TRBV11-3

CDR3 protein: CASSEMAPETQYF
CDR3 DNA: TGTGCCAGCAGTGAAATGGCCCCAGAGACCCAGTACTTC
D gene: NA
J gene: TRBJ2-5
clone size: NA
V gene: TRBV6-1

CDR3 protein: CASSPGQTRDTQYF
CDR3 DNA: TGTGCCAGCAGCCCCGGCCAGACTCGGGATACGCAGTATTTT
D gene: NA
J gene: TRBJ2-3
clone size: NA
V gene: TRBV5-8

CDR3 protein: CASSMRTGNTEAFF
CDR3 DNA: TGTGCCAGTAGTATGAGGACGGGGAACACTGAAGCTTTCTTT
D gene: NA
J gene: TRBJ1-1
clone size: once
V gene: TRBV19

CDR3 protein: CASSSFLYEQFF
CDR3 DNA: TGTGCCAGCAGTTCCTTTTTATATGAGCAGTTCTTC
D gene: NA
J gene: TRBJ2-1
clone size: NA
V gene: TRBV28

CDR3 protein: CASSIVGQKSSGYTF
CDR3 DNA: TGTGCCAGTAGTATAGTGGGCCAGAAGTCGAGTGGCTACACCTTC
D gene: NA
J gene: TRBJ1-2
clone size: NA
V gene: TRBV19

CDR3 protein: CASSIAGRRDIQYF
CDR3 DNA: TGTGCCAGTAGTATAGCTGGGCGGAGGGATATTCAGTACTTC
D gene: NA
J gene: TRBJ2-4
clone size: NA
V gene: TRBV19

CDR3 protein: CASRKGLAADTQYF
CDR3 DNA: TGTGCCAGCAGAAAGGGACTAGCTGCAGATACGCAGTATTTT
D gene: TRBD2
J gene: TRBJ2-3
clone size: NA
V gene: TRBV28

CDR3 protein: CSVGISNTGELFF
CDR3 DNA: TGCAGCGTTGGAATTTCGAACACCGGGGAGCTGTTTTTT
D gene: NA
J gene: TRBJ2-2
clone size: NA
V gene: TRBV29-1

CDR3 protein: CASSTTTLHQETQYF
CDR3 DNA: TGCGCCAGCAGCACTACTACCCTGCACCAAGAGACCCAGTACTTC
D gene: NA
J gene: TRBJ2-5
clone size: few
V gene: TRBV5-1

CDR3 protein: CASSGQGAESPLHF
CDR3 DNA: TGTGCCAGCAGCGGACAGGGGGCGGAATCACCCCTCCACTTT
D gene: TRBD1
J gene: TRBJ1-6
clone size: NA
V gene: TRBV7-2

CDR3 protein: CASSPSQGAKGNTIYF
CDR3 DNA: TGTGCCAGCAGCCCCTCCCAGGGGGCTAAGGGAAACACCATATATTTT
D gene: TRBD1
J gene: TRBJ1-3
clone size: many
V gene: TRBV28

CDR3 protein: CASRPLDRGTNYGYTF
CDR3 DNA: TGTGCCAGCAGACCCCTGGACAGGGGAACTAACTATGGCTACACCTTC
D gene: TRBD1
J gene: TRBJ1-2
clone size: NA
V gene: TRBV28

CDR3 protein: CASSPGQGFRGYTF
CDR3 DNA: TGCGCCAGCAGCCCGGGACAGGGGTTTCGGGGCTACACCTTC
D gene: TRBD1
J gene: TRBJ1-2
clone size: NA
V gene: TRBV5-1

CDR3 protein: CASTRLAGNF
CDR3 DNA: TGTGCCAGCACCCGGTTAGCGGGAAACTTC
D gene: TRBD2
J gene: TRBJ2-7
clone size: NA
V gene: TRBV27

CDR3 protein: CASNPTGGHNYGYTF
CDR3 DNA: TGTGCCAGTAACCCTACAGGGGGCCATAACTATGGCTACACCTTC
D gene: TRBD1
J gene: TRBJ1-2
clone size: many
V gene: TRBV19

CDR3 protein: CASSLGIAGRSSYNEQFF
CDR3 DNA: TGTGCCAGCAGCTTAGGCATAGCGGGGAGGAGCTCCTACAATGAGCAGTTCTTC
D gene: TRBD2
J gene: TRBJ2-1
clone size: NA
V gene: TRBV7-9

CDR3 protein: CASSQSYGYTF
CDR3 DNA: TGTGCCAGCAGCCAGAGCTATGGCTACACCTTC
D gene: NA
J gene: TRBJ1-2
clone size: few
V gene: TRBV28

CDR3 protein: CATSRGQREGKEQYF
CDR3 DNA: TGTGCCACCAGCAGAGGTCAGCGGGAGGGCAAAGAGCAGTACTTC
D gene: TRBD2
J gene: TRBJ2-7
clone size: NA
V gene: TRBV15

CDR3 protein: CASSSDLAGGYNEQFF
CDR3 DNA: TGTGCCAGCAGTTCCGACCTAGCGGGAGGCTACAATGAGCAGTTCTTC
D gene: TRBD2
J gene: TRBJ2-1
clone size: NA
V gene: TRBV6-5

CDR3 protein: CASSPPDNSGNQPQHF
CDR3 DNA: TGTGCCAGCAGCCCCCCGGATAACTCTGGCAATCAGCCCCAGCATTTT
D gene: NA
J gene: TRBJ1-5
clone size: NA
V gene: TRBV14

CDR3 protein: CASSMTSGHNEQFF
CDR3 DNA: TGTGCCAGCAGCATGACTAGCGGTCACAATGAGCAGTTCTTC
D gene: TRBD2
J gene: TRBJ2-1
clone size: NA
V gene: TRBV5-4

CDR3 protein: CASSMGSWETQYF
CDR3 DNA: TGTGCCAGTAGTATGGGTAGCTGGGAGACCCAGTACTTC
D gene: NA
J gene: TRBJ2-5
clone size: NA
V gene: TRBV19

CDR3 protein: CASGAGTRVTEQYF
CDR3 DNA: TGTGCCAGCGGAGCCGGGACTAGGGTTACTGAGCAGTACTTC
D gene: TRBD2
J gene: TRBJ2-7
clone size: NA
V gene: TRBV27

CDR3 protein: CASSKDCRGQYF
CDR3 DNA: TGTGCCAGCAGCAAAGACTGTAGAGGGCAGTACTTC
D gene: NA
J gene: TRBJ2-7
clone size: many
V gene: TRBV21-1

CDR3 protein: CASSSWDRAYAFF
CDR3 DNA: TGTGCCAGCAGCTCCTGGGACAGGGCGTATGCTTTCTTT
D gene: TRBD1
J gene: TRBJ1-1
clone size: few
V gene: TRBV5-6

CDR3 protein: CASSPGPYTEAFF
CDR3 DNA: TGTGCCAGCAGTCCCGGGCCCTACACTGAAGCTTTCTTT
D gene: NA
J gene: TRBJ1-1
clone size: NA
V gene: TRBV28

CDR3 protein: CAITRTSATNTGELFF
CDR3 DNA: TGTGCCATCACCCGGACTAGCGCGACGAACACCGGGGAGCTGTTTTTT
D gene: TRBD2
J gene: TRBJ2-2
clone size: NA
V gene: TRBV10-3

CDR3 protein: CASSPRPDRVSNQPQHF
CDR3 DNA: TGTGCCAGCAGCCCAAGGCCCGACAGGGTAAGCAATCAGCCCCAGCATTTT
D gene: TRBD1
J gene: TRBJ1-5
clone size: NA
V gene: TRBV7-3

CDR3 protein: CASSQRSSVPSYNEQFF
CDR3 DNA: TGCGCCAGCTCTCAAAGGTCTAGCGTTCCCTCCTACAATGAGCAGTTCTTC
D gene: NA
J gene: TRBJ2-1
clone size: NA
V gene: TRBV5-1

CDR3 protein: CASSLISAFF
CDR3 DNA: TGTGCCAGCAGCCTCATTTCCGCTTTCTTT
D gene: NA
J gene: TRBJ1-1
clone size: NA
V gene: TRBV7-9

CDR3 protein: CASSPGSDYEQYF
CDR3 DNA: TGTGCCAGCTCACCAGGATCCGACTACGAGCAGTACTTC
D gene: NA
J gene: TRBJ2-7
clone size: NA
V gene: TRBV18

CDR3 protein: CASSSAAGPNTEAFF
CDR3 DNA: TGTGCCAGCAGCTCGGCGGCCGGACCGAACACTGAAGCTTTCTTT
D gene: NA
J gene: TRBJ1-1
clone size: NA
V gene: TRBV5-6

CDR3 protein: CASSLFQGGNTEAFF
CDR3 DNA: TGTGCCAGCAGCTTATTCCAGGGCGGGAACACTGAAGCTTTCTTT
D gene: NA
J gene: TRBJ1-1
clone size: once
V gene: TRBV11-3